This T cell receptor beta chain is from a study of T cell repertoires in cytomegalovirus infection. For the study at large: In public TCR beta signatures, there were indications of both CMV infection and matching HLA type. Study results and caveats: Adding up the frequency of public TCR beta families identified people who carried CMV plus the relevant HLA. The ex vivo response was dominated by HLA-C-restricted CMV-specific TCR beta clonotypes.

TCRdb called the reads again in MiXCR, with one record for every CDR3 protein. The sample holds 300,000 or so distinct CDR3 sequences, roughly 25% seen once. The J segment lost 2 bases and the V segment lost 5 bases, leaving 7 bases of the junction unmatched. CDR1 is MDHEN and CDR2 is SYDVKM in the germline V gene. The CDR3 sequence is 17 residues long. On this clonotype itself: Its antigen is unknown.

The clonotype originates from a human donor in good health (CMV status not recorded). Some clones in this sample may be carry-over from other donors' samples. Sequencing was done on a sample of PBMCs. The chain carries TRBV28 and TRBJ2-6, with TRBD1 matching over 9 bases. In nucleotides, the CDR3 is TGTGCCAGCAGTGCCGGGACAGGGAAAGCTGGGGCCAACGTCCTGACTTTC. It encodes CASSAGTGKAGANVLTF.